This entry lists 19 T cell receptor beta chains sequenced from one sample in a study of cytotoxic CD8 clonotypes in ibrutinib-treated CLL (dated by TCRdb to about 2021). Sample time point, as interpreted from the label and publication: less than 30 months on ibrutinib. Receptor amplification or capture employed the immunoSEQ multiplex PCR assay. As stored in TCRdb, this immuneACCESS dataset retains in-frame rearrangements with V and J assigned. A fraction of the clones does not appear; measured against another copy, unresolved V genes explain less than half of the discrepancy, and the remainder lacks a known reason. Counted in this sample were tens of thousands of clones; roughly three fifths of them appeared once. The ten largest clones represent around 21% of the sample. Sequenced material: PBMCs, taken after 24 months of ibrutinib treatment. The origin of the receptors is a human donor with chronic lymphocytic leukemia.

The chain has TRBV28 and TRBJ2-3, with 15 bases lining up with TRBD2. The CDR3 spans 19 residues. Losses at the gene ends were 7 bases for V and 5 bases for J; bases not matched to a gene: 16. Germline V gene sequence: CDR1 MDHEN, CDR2 SYDVKM. DNA for the CDR3: TGTGCCAGCACCATACGGGGAGGACTAGCGGGAGGGGGTATAGATACGCAGTATTTT. Its translation is CASTIRGGLAGGGIDTQYF.

The gene calls are TRBV6-5 and TRBJ1-4; D is unclear. This CDR3 has 15 residues. Trimming cost V 6 bases and J 2 bases, with 13 bases left between them. Germline V gives CDR1 MNHEY, CDR2 SVGAGI. The CDR3 here is CASRPPFSTNEKLFF. CDR3 in DNA: TGTGCCAGCAGGCCGCCATTCAGCACTAATGAAAAACTGTTTTTT.

The V call is TRBV15, the J call TRBJ1-2; 9 positions match TRBD1. The germline CDR1 and CDR2 sequences are LNHNV and YYDKDF (reference sequence). The ends lost 3 bases at V and 4 bases at J; junction bases unmatched: 3. CDR3 size: 14 residues. In DNA form, the CDR3 reads TGTGCCACCAGCAGGCCGGACAGGGGCTATGGCTACACCTTC. This gives the protein CATSRPDRGYGYTF.

This clone was counted at least ten times. This chain links TRBV7-2 with TRBJ2-7; a weak D match, TRBD1 (6 bases). Germline CDR1 reads SGHTA; CDR2 reads FQGNSA. The CDR3 extends over 12 amino acids. Trimming cost V 6 bases and J 6 bases, with 12 bases left between them. CDR3 bases: TGTGCCAGCAGTCGGGACACTCCCGAGCAGTACTTC. Encoded protein: CASSRDTPEQYF. The full variable domain, in which reference TRBV7-2 and TRBJ2-7 provide the parts outside the CDR3, is GAGVSQSPSNKVTEKGKDVELRCDPISGHTALYWYRQSLGQGLEFLIYFQGNSAPDKSGLPSDRFSAERTGGSVSTLTIQRTQQEDSAVYLCASSRDTPEQYFGPGTRLTVT.

The chain carries TRBV10-2 and TRBJ1-1; D unclear. The CDR3 extends over 12 amino acids. Germline CDR1 is WSHSY and CDR2 is SAAADI. V was clipped by 8 bases and J by 1 base, with 8 bases between them. CDR3 in amino acids: CASRARNTEAFF. The CDR3 DNA follows: TGCGCCAGCCGGGCCCGGAACACTGAAGCTTTCTTT.

The V call is TRBV6-5, the J call TRBJ1-2; 8 bases fit TRBD1. The CDR3 has 14 residues. The V gene's germline CDR1 is MNHEY and CDR2 SVGAGI. The V gene end was trimmed by 0 bases and the J gene end by 6 bases; junction bases not matched to a gene: 3. The CDR3 sequence is CASSYSDRAHGYTF. In DNA form, the CDR3 reads TGTGCCAGCAGTTACTCGGACAGGGCTCATGGCTACACCTTC.

The V and J genes are TRBV7-2 and TRBJ2-3; TRBD2 might be the D (6 bases). From germline, CDR1 is SGHTA and CDR2 FQGNSA. The CDR3 extends over 14 amino acids. V was trimmed by 2 bases and J by 1 base, leaving 7 bases between them. CDR3 in amino acids: CASSLSSGTDTQYF. The CDR3 nucleotides are TGTGCCAGCAGCTTATCTAGCGGCACAGATACGCAGTATTTT.

A single count supports this clone. The chain carries TRBV6-1 and TRBJ1-3; D gene unclear. Germline assignment: CDR1 MNHNS and CDR2 SASEGT. Trimming left V 7 bases short and J 0 bases short, with 13 bases between. The CDR3 extends over 15 amino acids. CDR3 DNA: TGTGCCAGCATCCGCTCTCGGGGCTCTGGAAACACCATATATTTT. Protein: CASIRSRGSGNTIYF.

The V and J genes are TRBV11-2 and TRBJ2-3, with 7 bases lining up with TRBD2. Trimming at V came to 5 bases and at J to 0 bases, leaving 11 bases not matched to a gene. Per the germline V gene, CDR1 is SGHAT and CDR2 is FQNNGV. This CDR3 contains 17 residues. CDR3 sequence reads: CASSPQRGARSTDTQYF. The DNA for the CDR3 is TGTGCCAGCAGCCCTCAGCGGGGCGCCCGTAGCACAGATACGCAGTATTTT.

The rearrangement joins TRBV30 to TRBJ2-6; D gene ambiguous. V lost 3 bases, J lost 4 bases, and 34 bases lay in between. This CDR3 contains 22 residues. CDR1 is GTSNPN, CDR2 SVGIG, per germline (reference sequence). CDR3 DNA: TGTGCCTGGAGCTCTAGGATGAGTCCAGGTCCTAAAAAACTTCTGGGGGCCAACGTCCTGACTTTC. Translated: CAWSSRMSPGPKKLLGANVLTF.

This clone has just a few counts. In DNA, the CDR3 is TGTGCCAGTCTCCTCAACGCGGGTAGCACAGATACGCAGTATTTT. Its protein product is CASLLNAGSTDTQYF. The chain joins TRBV19 to TRBJ2-3, with D possibly matching TRBD2 (5 bases). Germline CDR1 is LNHDA and CDR2 is SQIVND (reference sequence). The V gene lost 8 bases and the J gene lost 0 bases, with 15 bases spanning the gap. The CDR3 is 15 amino acids.

The DNA for the CDR3 is TGTGCCAGCAGTTTACCCCCTATGAGCGGGACTCCAGATACGCAGTATTTT. As protein: CASSLPPMSGTPDTQYF. The chain is built from TRBV27 and TRBJ2-3; 7 positions match TRBD2. Germline CDR1 and CDR2: MNHEY and SMNVEV (reference sequence). This CDR3 comprises 17 residues. After removal of 2 bases from V and 4 bases from J, the junction contained 12 bases not matched to a gene.

The count of this clone is one. V usage is TRBV6-1 and J usage is TRBJ2-5; D perhaps matches TRBD2 (5 bases). V shed 6 bases and J shed 3 bases, with 11 bases lying between them. The CDR3 is 13 residues long. Germline CDR1 reads MNHNS; CDR2 reads SASEGT. The CDR3 here is CASSMRAEETQYF. For the CDR3, the DNA is TGTGCCAGCAGCATGAGGGCGGAAGAGACCCAGTACTTC.

This clone was found once. The chain is built from TRBV19 and TRBJ1-5, with a possible D match to TRBD1 (6 bases). Germline-derived CDR1 and CDR2 are LNHDA and SQIVND (reference sequence). This CDR3 is 15 amino acids long. The V end lost 5 bases, the J end lost 3 bases, and 14 bases lay between the germline ends. This CDR3 reads CASSGGGHLNQPQHF. The CDR3 DNA reads as TGTGCCAGTAGTGGGGGCGGACACCTCAATCAGCCCCAGCATTTT.

The chain employs TRBV9 and TRBJ2-3; D perhaps matches TRBD2 (6 bases). CDR1 is SGDLS and CDR2 is YYNGEE in the germline V gene. With 4 bases removed from V and 2 bases from J, the gap between germline ends came to 17 bases. This CDR3 comprises 16 residues. CDR3 DNA sequence: TGTGCCAGCAGCCTTCACGGGGGACTCTACACAGATACGCAGTATTTT. Translating gives CASSLHGGLYTDTQYF.

Only a few counts were recorded for this clone. In nucleotides, the CDR3 is TGCAGCGTTGTAGGGCCCAGCTCCTACAATGAGCAGTTCTTC. This codes for CSVVGPSSYNEQFF. The chain employs TRBV29-1 and TRBJ2-1; D is ambiguous. The CDR3 sequence is 14 residues long. Germline lookup yields CDR1 SQVTM and CDR2 ANQGSEA. The V end lost 4 bases, the J end lost 0 bases, and 10 bases lay between the germline ends.

V is TRBV28 and J is TRBJ1-1, with D uncertain. The CDR3 is 13 amino acids. CDR1 is MDHEN and CDR2 is SYDVKM in the germline V gene. V was cut by 3 bases and J by 7 bases, with 12 bases left in between. CDR3 residues: CASSFEPWDEAFF. As DNA, the CDR3 is TGTGCCAGCAGTTTCGAGCCATGGGATGAAGCTTTCTTT.

This rearrangement joins TRBV10-3 to TRBJ2-3, with 8 bases that match TRBD2. Germline CDR1 ENHRY, CDR2 SYGVKD. This CDR3 is built from 14 residues. The junction had 2 bases not matched to a gene; V was cut back by 2 bases and J by 4 bases. CDR3 DNA: TGTGCCATCAGTGAGCCCGGGAGGGCAGATACGCAGTATTTT. Protein sequence: CAISEPGRADTQYF.

This clone has only one observation. V is TRBV6-6 and J is TRBJ1-2; TRBD1 is a possible D gene (6 bases). CDR1 and CDR2 (germline): MNHNY, SVGAGI (reference sequence). The V gene lost 5 bases and the J gene lost 4 bases, with 11 bases spanning the gap. The CDR3 contains 13 residues. CDR3 sequence: CASSPDRSYGYTF. DNA of the CDR3: TGTGCCAGCAGTCCCGACAGGAGCTATGGCTACACCTTC.